This T cell receptor beta chain was sequenced for a study of OX40 agonist ivuxolimab in advanced cancers. If patients had autoimmune disease history or systemic immunosuppression, they were excluded. Some clones are missing from TCRdb's copy, which holds only in-frame ones; the method was immunoSEQ multiplex PCR. Seen here are 70,000 to 85,000 clones, more than 85% observed once, and the top ten hold less than 0.75%. This CDR3 has 12 residues. The junction had 4 bases not matched to a gene; V was cut back by 6 bases and J by 9 bases. Germline V gene sequence: CDR1 MNHEY, CDR2 SVGAGI. The starting material was CD4+ or CD8+ T cells sorted from blood, obtained in a trial of the OX40 agonist ivuxolimab. The chain combines TRBV6-5 with TRBJ2-1, with TRBD2 matching over 8 bases. This clonotype was obtained from an adult with an advanced solid tumor such as melanoma, head and neck, liver or kidney cancer. The CDR3: CASRPSGSEQFF. DNA of the CDR3: TGTGCCAGCAGACCCAGCGGGAGTGAGCAGTTCTTC.